Below, 7 T cell receptor beta chains from the same sample are listed, as sequenced in a study of STAT5B mutations in CD4+ large granular lymphocyte leukemia. Using immunoSEQ multiplex PCR, the repertoire was profiled, and TCRdb retains in-frame clones only, with some absent. Among 25,000 to 30,000 clones listed, roughly three quarters were seen once. The source material was CD4+ T cells from blood buffy coats. The receptors were sampled from a human donor in good health.

The chain combines TRBV28 with TRBJ1-6, with D possibly being TRBD1 (5 bases). Trimming stripped 3 bases from V and 7 bases from J, with 10 bases between. Germline V lookup: CDR1 MDHEN, CDR2 SYDVKM. The CDR3 contains 14 residues. The DNA of the CDR3 is TGTGCCAGCAGTTTCACCGGGGCAAATTCACCCCTCCACTTT. This sequence encodes CASSFTGANSPLHF.

V is TRBV9 and J is TRBJ1-2; D possibly corresponds to TRBD1 (5 bases). The V end was cut by 0 bases, the J end by 8 bases, with 11 bases between. The CDR3 has 13 residues. Per the germline V gene, CDR1 is SGDLS and CDR2 is YYNGEE. The CDR3 DNA reads TGTGCCAGCAGCGTAGAGGGGAATACGGGCTACACCTTC. It is translated as CASSVEGNTGYTF.

The rearrangement joins TRBV19 to TRBJ2-7; 9 positions agree with TRBD2. Germline assignment: CDR1 LNHDA and CDR2 SQIVND (reference sequence). V gave up 0 bases and J gave up 2 bases; unmatched junction bases: 5. The CDR3 extends over 16 amino acids. Here the CDR3 DNA reads TGTGCCAGTAGTATAGATCGCCTAGCGGGAACCTACGAGCAGTACTTC. Translation gives CASSIDRLAGTYEQYF.

The chain uses TRBV13 and TRBJ1-4, with TRBD1 matching over 7 bases. The CDR3 consists of 13 residues. Losses at the gene ends were 5 bases for V and 12 bases for J; bases not matched to a gene: 9. Germline lookup yields CDR1 PRHDT and CDR2 FYEKMQ (reference sequence). The CDR3 is CASSQLTGSELFF. The CDR3 DNA sequence: TGTGCCAGCAGCCAACTGACAGGGTCAGAACTGTTTTTT.

The rearrangement uses TRBV7-9 and TRBJ2-3, with a possible D match to TRBD1 (6 bases). From germline, CDR1 is SEHNR and CDR2 FQNEAQ (reference sequence). This CDR3 has 14 residues. Deletions cut 3 bases from V and 2 bases from J, with 9 bases between. The CDR3 region is CASSFTGFTDTQYF. In nucleotides, the CDR3 is TGTGCCAGCAGCTTCACAGGGTTCACAGATACGCAGTATTTT.

This chain links TRBV7-9 with TRBJ2-3; 8 positions agree with TRBD2. This CDR3 is 16 amino acids long. Germline values: CDR1 SEHNR, CDR2 FQNEAQ (reference sequence). J lost 3 bases, V lost 8 bases, and 13 bases had no gene match. The CDR3 is CASADRKRELTDTQYF. The CDR3 DNA reads as TGTGCCAGCGCAGACAGGAAGCGGGAGCTAACAGATACGCAGTATTTT.

This chain uses TRBV28 with TRBJ2-6; D uncertain. The ends were cut back, 6 bases at V and 1 base at J, with 7 bases in the middle. This CDR3 is built from 14 residues. Germline loops: CDR1 MDHEN, CDR2 SYDVKM. CDR3: CASRRKSGANVLTF. In nucleotides, the CDR3 is TGTGCCAGCAGGAGGAAGTCTGGGGCCAACGTCCTGACTTTC.